This is a list of T cell receptor beta chains from one sample in a study of T cells after yellow fever vaccination. MiXCR, applied by TCRdb to the 5' RACE reads, yields one record per CDR3 protein. The sample records roughly 63,000 distinct CDR3 sequences, 7.4% being singletons. Specimen: CD8+ T cells sorted from PBMCs, collected 15 days after the yellow fever booster vaccination. All receptors derive from a man in his thirties or forties who received the YFV17D yellow fever vaccine. Each CDR3 is given with its conserved first and last residue. A D gene is named only where the DNA matches it firmly. Clone size is stated in some rows and not others, as once, few, many or a class when expanded.

abundance | j_gene | d_gene | v_gene | CDR3aa | CDR3nt
many | TRBJ2-5 | . | TRBV3-1 | CASSLGHQETQYF | TGTGCCAGCAGCCTAGGCCACCAAGAGACCCAGTACTTC
many | TRBJ2-3 | TRBD2 | TRBV5-4 | CASSSWTSGISTDTQYF | TGTGCCAGCAGCTCTTGGACTAGCGGGATCTCCACAGATACGCAGTATTTT
many | TRBJ2-1 | . | TRBV24-1 | CATSDLSNEQFF | TGTGCCACCAGTGATTTAAGCAATGAGCAGTTCTTC
many | TRBJ2-5 | . | TRBV6-2/TRBV6-3 | CASSYSGFQTQYF | TGTGCCAGCAGTTACTCAGGGTTCCAGACCCAGTACTTC
. | TRBJ2-3 | TRBD2 | TRBV7-9 | CASSYWTRVGDTQYF | TGTGCCAGCAGCTACTGGACTAGGGTGGGCGATACGCAGTATTTT
few | TRBJ2-7 | . | TRBV9 | CASSVEGSLEQYF | TGTGCCAGCAGCGTAGAGGGCAGCCTCGAGCAGTACTTC
many | TRBJ2-3 | . | TRBV15 | CATSGTSADTQYF | TGTGCCACCAGCGGTACGAGCGCAGATACGCAGTATTTT
many | TRBJ2-5 | . | TRBV27 | CASSFIGETQYF | TGTGCCAGCAGTTTTATTGGTGAGACCCAGTACTTC
many | TRBJ2-7 | TRBD1 | TRBV5-6 | CASSSGTGIPYEQYF | TGTGCCAGCAGCTCCGGGACAGGGATCCCCTACGAGCAGTACTTC
many | TRBJ2-3 | TRBD2 | TRBV27 | CASSLFPSGSTDTQYF | TGTGCCAGCAGTTTATTCCCTAGCGGGAGCACAGATACGCAGTATTTT
. | TRBJ1-1 | . | TRBV12-3/TRBV12-4 | CASILNTEAFF | TGTGCCAGCATCCTAAACACTGAAGCTTTCTTT
many | TRBJ1-5 | . | TRBV7-9 | CASSLGRGTGNNQPQHF | TGTGCCAGCAGCTTAGGAAGAGGAACAGGCAACAATCAGCCCCAGCATTTT
many | TRBJ2-1 | . | TRBV2 | CASSEAIGDKQISSYNEQFF | TGTGCCAGCAGTGAAGCGATTGGGGACAAACAAATTAGCTCCTACAATGAGCAGTTCTTC
many | TRBJ1-4 | . | TRBV6-1 | CASSEDLSAGEKLFF | TGTGCCAGCAGTGAAGATCTCTCCGCGGGTGAAAAACTGTTTTTT
many | TRBJ1-4 | . | TRBV12-3/TRBV12-4 | CASCTWGRTTNEKLFF | TGTGCCAGCTGTACATGGGGCCGGACAACTAATGAAAAACTGTTTTTT
many | TRBJ2-7 | . | TRBV27 | CASSTTRISEQYF | TGTGCCAGCAGTACGACCCGAATCAGCGAGCAGTACTTC
many | TRBJ2-3 | TRBD2 | TRBV4-3 | CASSHGLASTDTQYF | TGCGCCAGCAGCCACGGACTAGCGTCTACAGATACGCAGTATTTT
many | TRBJ2-7 | . | TRBV19 | CASSDTGYEQYF | TGTGCCAGTAGTGATACAGGGTACGAGCAGTACTTC
many | TRBJ2-1 | . | TRBV3-1 | CASSQTSTGEQFF | TGTGCCAGCAGCCAAACTAGCACTGGTGAGCAGTTCTTC
many | TRBJ2-7 | . | TRBV12-3/TRBV12-4 | CASRESGGSSYEQYF | TGTGCCAGCAGGGAGAGCGGAGGCAGCTCCTACGAGCAGTACTTC
. | TRBJ2-3 | . | TRBV7-6 | CASSYLADTQYF | TGTGCCAGCAGTTACTTAGCGGATACGCAGTATTTT
many | TRBJ2-3 | . | TRBV12-3/TRBV12-4 | CASGRVGDTQYF | TGTGCCAGCGGGCGGGTCGGAGATACGCAGTATTTT
many | TRBJ2-2 | TRBD1 | TRBV5-1 | CASSLVPGQGANTGELFF | TGCGCCAGCAGCTTGGTCCCGGGACAGGGGGCGAACACCGGGGAGCTGTTTTTT
medium-sized | TRBJ2-7 | . | TRBV5-1 | CASSLALYGVYEQYF | TGCGCCAGCAGCTTGGCCCTTTATGGGGTGTACGAGCAGTACTTC
. | TRBJ2-2 | . | TRBV7-9 | CASSSTVANTGELFF | TGTGCCAGCAGCTCGACAGTCGCGAACACCGGGGAGCTGTTTTTT
many | TRBJ2-7 | . | TRBV6-1 | CASNQPTQQYF | TGTGCCAGCAACCAACCTACGCAGCAGTACTTC
many | TRBJ2-7 | . | TRBV6-2/TRBV6-3 | CASNPSDYYEQYF | TGTGCCAGCAATCCTAGCGATTACTACGAGCAGTACTTC
many | TRBJ2-1 | . | TRBV6-6 | CASSYLQGNEQFF | TGTGCCAGCAGTTACTTACAGGGCAATGAGCAGTTCTTC
many | TRBJ2-7 | . | TRBV10-3 | CAISELEGYEQYF | TGTGCCATCAGTGAACTTGAAGGGTACGAGCAGTACTTC
many | TRBJ2-2 | . | TRBV11-2 | CASSLPSGIGELFF | TGTGCCAGCAGCTTGCCGTCGGGGATCGGGGAGCTGTTTTTT